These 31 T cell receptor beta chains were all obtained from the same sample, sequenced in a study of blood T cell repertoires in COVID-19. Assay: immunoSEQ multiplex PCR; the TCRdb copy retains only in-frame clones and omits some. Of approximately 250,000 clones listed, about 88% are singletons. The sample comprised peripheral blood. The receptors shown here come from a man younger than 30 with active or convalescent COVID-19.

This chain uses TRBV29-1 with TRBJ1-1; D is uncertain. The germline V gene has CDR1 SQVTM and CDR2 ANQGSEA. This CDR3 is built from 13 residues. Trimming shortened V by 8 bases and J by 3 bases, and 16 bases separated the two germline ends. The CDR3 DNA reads TGCAGCTTCCGTCGCGCCCCCGACACTGAAGCTTTCTTT. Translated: CSFRRAPDTEAFF.

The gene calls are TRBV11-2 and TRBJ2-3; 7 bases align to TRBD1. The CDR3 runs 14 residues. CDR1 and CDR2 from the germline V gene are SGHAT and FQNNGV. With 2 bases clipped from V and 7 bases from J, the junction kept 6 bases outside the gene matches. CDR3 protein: CASSLYEGAYTQYF. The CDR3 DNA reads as TGTGCCAGCAGCTTATACGAGGGGGCATATACGCAGTATTTT.

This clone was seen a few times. CDR3 region: CASSIDSQGLETQYF. Written as DNA, the CDR3 is TGTGCCAGTAGTATAGATTCTCAGGGTCTGGAGACCCAGTACTTC. The chain couples TRBV19 to TRBJ2-5; D is possibly TRBD1 (5 bases). This CDR3 contains 15 residues. V lost 0 bases, J lost 5 bases, and 13 bases lay in between. The germline gives CDR1 LNHDA, CDR2 SQIVND (reference sequence).

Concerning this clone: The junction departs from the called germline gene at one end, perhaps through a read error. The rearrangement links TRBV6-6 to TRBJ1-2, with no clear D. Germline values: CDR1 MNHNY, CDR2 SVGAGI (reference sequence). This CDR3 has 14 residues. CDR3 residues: CASRYYDVGYGYTF. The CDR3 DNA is TGTGCCAGCAGGTACTACGACGTCGGGTATGGCTACACCTTC.

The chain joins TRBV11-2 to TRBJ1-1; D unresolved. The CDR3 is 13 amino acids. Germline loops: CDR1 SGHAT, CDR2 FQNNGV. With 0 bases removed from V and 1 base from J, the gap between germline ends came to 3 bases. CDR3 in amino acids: CASSLDQNTEAFF. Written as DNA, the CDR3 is TGTGCCAGCAGCTTAGATCAGAACACTGAAGCTTTCTTT.

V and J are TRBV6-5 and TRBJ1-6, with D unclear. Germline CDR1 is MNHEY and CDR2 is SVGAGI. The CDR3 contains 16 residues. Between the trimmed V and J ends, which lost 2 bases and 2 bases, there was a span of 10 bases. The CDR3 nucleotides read TGTGCCAGCAGTTACGGGAGGGTCCCCTATAATTCACCCCTCCACTTT. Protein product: CASSYGRVPYNSPLHF.

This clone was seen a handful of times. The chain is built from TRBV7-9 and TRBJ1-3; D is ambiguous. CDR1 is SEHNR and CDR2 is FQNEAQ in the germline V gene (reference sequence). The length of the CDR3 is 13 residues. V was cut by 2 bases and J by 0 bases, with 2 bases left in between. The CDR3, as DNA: TGTGCCAGCAGCTTACTCTCTGGAAACACCATATATTTT. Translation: CASSLLSGNTIYF.

CDR3 bases: TGTGCCAGCAGCCCAGGACTAGCGCCTTCCTACGAGCAGTACTTC. It encodes CASSPGLAPSYEQYF. V usage is TRBV3-1 (or the pseudogene TRBV3-2) and J usage is TRBJ2-7, with 9 bases that match TRBD2. Germline V gene sequence: CDR1 LGHDT, CDR2 YNNKEL (reference sequence). V lost 4 bases and J lost 1; bases outside the gene matches: 5. The CDR3 has 15 residues.

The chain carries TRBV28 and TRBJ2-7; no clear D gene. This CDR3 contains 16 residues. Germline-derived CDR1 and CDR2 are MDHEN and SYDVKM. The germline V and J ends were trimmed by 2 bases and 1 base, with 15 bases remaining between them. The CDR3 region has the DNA TGTGCCAGCAGTTTAAGTTTAAAGCGAACATCCTACGAGCAGTACTTC. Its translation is CASSLSLKRTSYEQYF. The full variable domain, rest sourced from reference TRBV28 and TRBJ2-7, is DVKVTQSSRYLVKRTGEKVFLECVQDMDHENMFWYRQDPGLGLRLIYFSYDVKMKEKGDIPEGYSVSREKKERFSLILESASTNQTSMYLCASSLSLKRTSYEQYFGPGTRLTVT.

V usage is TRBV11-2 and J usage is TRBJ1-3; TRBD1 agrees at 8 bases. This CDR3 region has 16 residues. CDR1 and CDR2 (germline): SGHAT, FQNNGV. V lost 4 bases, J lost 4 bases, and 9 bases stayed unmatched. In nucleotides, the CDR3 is TGTGCCAGCAGCTCTGGCCCCTACAGGGGGGGAAACACCATATATTTT. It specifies CASSSGPYRGGNTIYF.

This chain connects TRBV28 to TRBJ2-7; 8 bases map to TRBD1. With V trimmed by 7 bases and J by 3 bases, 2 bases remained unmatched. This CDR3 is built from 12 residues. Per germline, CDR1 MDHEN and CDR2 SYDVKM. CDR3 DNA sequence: TGTGCCAGCACGGGGACAGGCTACGAGCAGTACTTC. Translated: CASTGTGYEQYF.

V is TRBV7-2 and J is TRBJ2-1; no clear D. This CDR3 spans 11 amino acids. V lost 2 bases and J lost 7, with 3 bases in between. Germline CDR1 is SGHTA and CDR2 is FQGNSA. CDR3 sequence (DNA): TGTGCCAGCAGCTTACAGAATGAGCAGTTCTTC. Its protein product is CASSLQNEQFF.

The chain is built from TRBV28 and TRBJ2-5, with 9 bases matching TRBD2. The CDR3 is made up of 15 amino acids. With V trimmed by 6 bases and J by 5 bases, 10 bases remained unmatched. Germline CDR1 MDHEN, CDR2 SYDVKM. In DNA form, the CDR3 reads TGTGCCAGCAGGATAGCGGGAGTCGATTGGGAGACCCAGTACTTC. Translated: CASRIAGVDWETQYF.

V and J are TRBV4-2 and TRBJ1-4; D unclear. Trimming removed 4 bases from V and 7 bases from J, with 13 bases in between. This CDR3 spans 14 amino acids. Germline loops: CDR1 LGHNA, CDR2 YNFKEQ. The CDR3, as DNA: TGTGCCAGCAGCCGCCGGGAGGGAGGTGAAAAACTGTTTTTT. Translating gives CASSRREGGEKLFF.

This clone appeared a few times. CDR3 sequence reads: CAWSGDRGEQYF. CDR3 nucleotide sequence: TGTGCCTGGAGTGGAGACAGGGGCGAGCAGTACTTC. The chain recombines TRBV30 with TRBJ2-7; TRBD1 aligns across 8 bases. Germline CDR1 GTSNPN, CDR2 SVGIG (reference sequence). The CDR3 length is 12 residues. V trimming: 1 base; J trimming: 6 bases; junction bases outside the gene matches: 2.

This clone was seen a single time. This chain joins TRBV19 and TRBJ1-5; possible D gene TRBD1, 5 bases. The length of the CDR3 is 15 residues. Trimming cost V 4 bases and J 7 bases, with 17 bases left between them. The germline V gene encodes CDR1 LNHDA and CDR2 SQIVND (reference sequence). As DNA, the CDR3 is TGTGCCAGTAGTACGAGATTTCACCCAGGGCAGCCCCAGCATTTT. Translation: CASSTRFHPGQPQHF.

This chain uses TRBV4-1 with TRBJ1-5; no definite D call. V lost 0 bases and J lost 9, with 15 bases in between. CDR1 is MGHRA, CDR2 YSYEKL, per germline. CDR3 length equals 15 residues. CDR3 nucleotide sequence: TGCGCCAGCAGCCAAGAGACTCAAGGCACCCGGCCCCAGCATTTT. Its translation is CASSQETQGTRPQHF.

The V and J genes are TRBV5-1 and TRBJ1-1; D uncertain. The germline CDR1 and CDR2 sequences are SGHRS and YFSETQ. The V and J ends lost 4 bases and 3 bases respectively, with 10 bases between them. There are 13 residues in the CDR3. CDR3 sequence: CASSTHADTEAFF. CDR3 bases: TGCGCCAGCAGCACACACGCGGACACTGAAGCTTTCTTT.

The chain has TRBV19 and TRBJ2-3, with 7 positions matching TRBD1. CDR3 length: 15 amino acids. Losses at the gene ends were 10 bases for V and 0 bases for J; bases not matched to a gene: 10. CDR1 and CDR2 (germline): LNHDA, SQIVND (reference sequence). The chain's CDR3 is CATTGTATSTDTQYF. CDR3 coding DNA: TGTGCCACGACCGGGACAGCGACTAGCACAGATACGCAGTATTTT.

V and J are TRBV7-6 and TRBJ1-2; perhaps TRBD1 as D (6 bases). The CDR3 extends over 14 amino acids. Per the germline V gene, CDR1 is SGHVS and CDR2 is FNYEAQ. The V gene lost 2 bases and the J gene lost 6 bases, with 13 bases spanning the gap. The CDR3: CASSLIGTQDGYTF. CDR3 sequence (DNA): TGTGCCAGCAGCTTAATTGGGACACAAGATGGCTACACCTTC. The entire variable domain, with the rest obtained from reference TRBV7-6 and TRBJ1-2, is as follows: GAGVSQSPRYKVTKRGQDVALRCDPISGHVSLYWYRQALGQGPEFLTYFNYEAQQDKSGLPNDRFSAERPEGSISTLTIQRTEQRDSAMYRCASSLIGTQDGYTFGSGTRLTVV.

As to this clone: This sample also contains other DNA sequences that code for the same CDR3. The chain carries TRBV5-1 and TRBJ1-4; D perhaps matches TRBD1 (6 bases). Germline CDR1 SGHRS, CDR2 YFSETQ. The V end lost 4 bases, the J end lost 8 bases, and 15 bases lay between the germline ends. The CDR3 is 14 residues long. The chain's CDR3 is CASSLQGEGEKLFF. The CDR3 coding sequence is TGCGCCAGCAGCCTACAGGGCGAGGGAGAAAAACTGTTTTTT. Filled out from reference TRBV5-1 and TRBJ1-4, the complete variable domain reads KAGVTQTPRYLIKTRGQQVTLSCSPISGHRSVSWYQQTPGQGLQFLFEYFSETQRNKGNFPGRFSGRQFSNSRSEMNVSTLELGDSALYLCASSLQGEGEKLFFGSGTQLSVL.

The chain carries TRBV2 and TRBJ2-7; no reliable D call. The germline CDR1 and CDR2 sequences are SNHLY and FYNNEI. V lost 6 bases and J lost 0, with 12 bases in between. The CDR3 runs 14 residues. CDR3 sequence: CASRTERSSYEQYF. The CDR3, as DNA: TGTGCCAGCAGGACCGAGAGGAGCTCCTACGAGCAGTACTTC.

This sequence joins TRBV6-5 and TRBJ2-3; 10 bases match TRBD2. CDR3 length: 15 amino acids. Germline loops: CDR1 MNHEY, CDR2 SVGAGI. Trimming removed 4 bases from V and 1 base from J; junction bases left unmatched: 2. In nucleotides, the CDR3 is TGTGCCAGCAGTTCCGGGACTAGCGGCACAGATACGCAGTATTTT. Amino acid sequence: CASSSGTSGTDTQYF.

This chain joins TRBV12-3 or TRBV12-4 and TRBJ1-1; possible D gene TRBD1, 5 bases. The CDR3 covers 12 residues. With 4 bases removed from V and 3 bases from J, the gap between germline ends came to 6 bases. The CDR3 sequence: CASSWGDTEAFF. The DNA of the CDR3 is TGTGCCAGCAGTTGGGGGGACACTGAAGCTTTCTTT.

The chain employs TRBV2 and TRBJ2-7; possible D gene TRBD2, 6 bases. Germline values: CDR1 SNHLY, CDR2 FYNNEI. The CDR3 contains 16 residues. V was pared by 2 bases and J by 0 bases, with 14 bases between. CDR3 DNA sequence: TGTGCCAGCAGTGAACTTGGTAATAGCGGCTCCTACGAGCAGTACTTC. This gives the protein CASSELGNSGSYEQYF. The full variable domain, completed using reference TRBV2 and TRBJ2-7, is EPEVTQTPSHQVTQMGQEVILRCVPISNHLYFYWYRQILGQKVEFLVSFYNNEISEKSEIFDDQFSVERPDGSNFTLKIRSTKLEDSAMYFCASSELGNSGSYEQYFGPGTRLTVT.

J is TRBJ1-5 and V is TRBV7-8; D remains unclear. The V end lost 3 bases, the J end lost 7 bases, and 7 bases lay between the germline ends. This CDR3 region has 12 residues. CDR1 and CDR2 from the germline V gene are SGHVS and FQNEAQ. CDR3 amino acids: CASSFGPQPQHF. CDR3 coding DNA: TGTGCCAGCAGCTTTGGGCCCCAGCCCCAGCATTTT.

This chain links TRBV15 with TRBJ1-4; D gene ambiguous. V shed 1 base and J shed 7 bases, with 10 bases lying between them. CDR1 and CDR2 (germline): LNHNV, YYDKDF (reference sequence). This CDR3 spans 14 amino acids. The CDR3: CATSRGSGGEKLFF. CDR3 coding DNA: TGTGCCACCAGCAGAGGGTCCGGCGGTGAAAAACTGTTTTTT.

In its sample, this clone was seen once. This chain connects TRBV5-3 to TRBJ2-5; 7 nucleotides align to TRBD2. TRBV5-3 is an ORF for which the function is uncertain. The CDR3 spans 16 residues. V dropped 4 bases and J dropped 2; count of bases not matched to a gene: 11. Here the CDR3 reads CARSPWVAGDQETQYF. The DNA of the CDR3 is TGTGCCAGAAGCCCTTGGGTGGCGGGGGATCAAGAGACCCAGTACTTC.

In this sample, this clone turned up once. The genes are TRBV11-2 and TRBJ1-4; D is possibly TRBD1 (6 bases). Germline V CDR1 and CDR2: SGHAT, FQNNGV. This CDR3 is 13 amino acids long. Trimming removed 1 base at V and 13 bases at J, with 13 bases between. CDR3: CASSLAGTRGLFF. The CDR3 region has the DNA TGTGCCAGCAGCTTAGCAGGGACAAGAGGACTGTTTTTT.

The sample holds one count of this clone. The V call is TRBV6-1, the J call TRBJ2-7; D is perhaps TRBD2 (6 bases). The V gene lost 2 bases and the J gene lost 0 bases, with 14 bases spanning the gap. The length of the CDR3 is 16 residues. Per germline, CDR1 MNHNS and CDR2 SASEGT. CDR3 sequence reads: CASSEIGGANSYEQYF. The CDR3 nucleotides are TGTGCCAGCAGTGAAATCGGCGGGGCTAACTCCTACGAGCAGTACTTC.

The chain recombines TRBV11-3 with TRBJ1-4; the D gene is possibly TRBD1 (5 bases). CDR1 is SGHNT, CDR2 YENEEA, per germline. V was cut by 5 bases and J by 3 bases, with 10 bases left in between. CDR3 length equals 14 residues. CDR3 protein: CASSPGISNEKLFF. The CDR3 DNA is TGTGCCAGCAGCCCAGGGATCTCTAATGAAAAACTGTTTTTT.